This T cell receptor beta chain was identified during a study of response to subunit inactivated influenza vaccine. Study outcomes and limitations: Each seasonal influenza vaccination recruits few new T cells, the authors suggested.

TCRdb fed the RT-PCR reads into MiXCR, producing one record per CDR3 protein. The table shows hundreds of thousands of distinct CDR3 sequences, with 14% occurring only once. Between the trimmed V and J ends, which lost 0 bases and 3 bases, there was a span of 6 bases. CDR3 size: 14 residues. CDR1 is ENHRY and CDR2 is SYGVKD in the germline V gene. A word on this clonotype: No antigen is known for it.

Material: PBMCs from blood, obtained 14 to 15 days before vaccination. This receptor was identified in a man aged 45 to 65 who received an inactivated influenza vaccine. V gene TRBV10-3 combines with J gene TRBJ1-3, with no clear D. The CDR3 sequence: CAISESTSGNTIYF. CDR3 nucleotides: TGTGCCATCAGTGAGTCGACCAGTGGAAACACCATATATTTT.